These 13 T cell receptor beta chains share one sample of origin, sequenced in a study of regulatory T cells in long-lasting Graves disease. Time point in this sample: newly diagnosed GD, antithyroid drugs for less than 3 months. RNA extracted from PBMCs served as the sequencing template. Libraries of TCR beta came from iRepertoire HTBI primers plus Arm-PCR of CDR3 regions. Via MiXCR, TCRdb re-called the multiplex PCR reads, giving one row per CDR3 protein. The top ten hold about 15% of the sample, which has under 300,000 distinct CDR3 sequences, about 17% seen once. The same data also contributed to another study, on T cells in Graves' hyperthyroidism and ophthalmopathy.

Sequenced material: peripheral blood mononuclear cells (PBMCs), taken at new diagnosis, from a patient treated with antithyroid drugs. These receptors all stem from a woman aged 25 to 39 with Graves disease.

This clonotype occurred many times. The CDR3 DNA reads TGTGCCAGCAGCCACGAACGGGGGGGGAACTACAATGAGCAGTTCTTC. Its translation is CASSHERGGNYNEQFF. This chain uses TRBV7-9 with TRBJ2-1; 8 bases fit TRBD2. V shed 5 bases and J 3 bases; nucleotides not matched to a gene: 9. This CDR3 has 16 residues. In germline, CDR1 is SEHNR, CDR2 FQNEAQ (reference sequence).

This clonotype was observed at least ten times. The chain combines TRBV19 with TRBJ1-5; the D gene is possibly TRBD1 (6 bases). This CDR3 is built from 15 residues. The germline V and J ends were trimmed by 0 bases and 11 bases, with 17 bases remaining between them. CDR1 and CDR2 (germline): LNHDA, SQIVND (reference sequence). The CDR3 sequence: CASSIDRTEDAAQHF. The CDR3 DNA reads TGTGCCAGTAGTATAGACAGGACAGAGGATGCCGCCCAGCATTTT.

The V call is TRBV6-1, the J call TRBJ2-7; 11 bases line up with TRBD2. There are 14 residues in the CDR3. The germline V gene encodes CDR1 MNHNS and CDR2 SASEGT. V lost 5 bases and J lost 2; bases outside the gene matches: 2. As DNA, the CDR3 is TGTGCCAGCAGTATAGCGGGAGGGCCCTACGAGCAGTACTTC. Translation: CASSIAGGPYEQYF.

In its sample, this clonotype was seen once. This probably arose from a read error, given a far larger clone one base away. The chain has TRBV20-1 and TRBJ2-5, with TRBD1 matching 7 bases. The J call may be incorrect, as the DNA end agrees better with TRBJ2-1. This CDR3 contains 14 residues. Germline lookup yields CDR1 DFQATT and CDR2 SNEGSKA (reference sequence). CDR3 coding DNA: TGCAGTGCCAAACAGGGGAGCTCCTGCAATGAGCAGTTCTTC. Protein sequence: CSAKQGSSCNEQFF.

The rearrangement joins TRBV28 to TRBJ2-7; D may be TRBD1 (5 bases). The CDR3 is 16 amino acids. V lost 2 bases and J lost 1, with 15 bases in between. Germline V CDR1 and CDR2: MDHEN, SYDVKM. Here the CDR3 DNA reads TGTGCCAGCAGTTTACAGGGCAGTAAAACTTCCTACGAGCAGTACTTC. The encoded protein is CASSLQGSKTSYEQYF.

This clonotype was observed at least ten times. V and J are TRBV6-1 and TRBJ1-1, with 9 bases identical to TRBD1. This CDR3 has 14 residues. Germline CDR1 reads MNHNS; CDR2 reads SASEGT. Losses at the gene ends were 7 bases for V and 6 bases for J; bases not matched to a gene: 9. CDR3 residues: CASTPGQGVAEAFF. DNA for the CDR3: TGTGCCAGCACACCGGGACAGGGAGTCGCTGAAGCTTTCTTT.

The V and J genes are TRBV20-1 and TRBJ2-1; TRBD2 matches 7 bases. J was trimmed by 8 bases and V by 0 bases; bases with no gene match: 10. Germline CDR1 is DFQATT and CDR2 is SNEGSKA (reference sequence). The CDR3 covers 15 residues. CDR3 loop: CSARDRGGSFDEQFF. CDR3 DNA sequence: TGCAGTGCTAGAGACAGAGGCGGGAGTTTCGATGAGCAGTTCTTC.

This clonotype was detected many times. The rearrangement links TRBV7-3 to TRBJ2-2; possible D gene TRBD1, 5 bases. CDR1 SGHTA and CDR2 FQGTGA come from the germline V gene. The CDR3 is made up of 15 amino acids. The ends were cut back, 3 bases at V and 1 base at J, with 9 bases in the middle. The CDR3 region is CASSLGPLNTGELFF. CDR3 bases: TGTGCCAGCAGCTTGGGGCCTTTGAACACCGGGGAGCTGTTTTTT.

This clonotype was observed many times. This rearrangement joins TRBV18 to TRBJ2-3; D possibly corresponds to TRBD1 (5 bases). The CDR3 sequence is 13 residues long. Germline V gives CDR1 KGHSH, CDR2 LQKENI. Deletions cut 3 bases from V and 6 bases from J, with 10 bases between. The CDR3 reads CASSPTQVDTQYF. The CDR3 DNA follows: TGTGCCAGCTCACCGACACAGGTGGATACGCAGTATTTT.

This clonotype has a count of ten or more. The rearrangement joins TRBV7-8 to TRBJ1-1; D might be TRBD1 (6 bases). Trimming took 6 bases from V and 3 from J, leaving 14 bases between them. This CDR3 has 14 amino acids. Germline-derived CDR1 and CDR2 are SGHVS and FQNEAQ. The CDR3 nucleotides read TGTGCCAGCAGGCCACCCAGGGGTGACACTGAAGCTTTCTTT. Translated: CASRPPRGDTEAFF.

Ten or more counts support this clonotype. CDR3 sequence reads: CASSLAAPVTEAFF. CDR3 bases: TGCGCCAGCAGTCTGGCGGCGCCGGTCACTGAAGCTTTCTTT. This rearrangement joins TRBV5-1 to TRBJ1-1; D gene ambiguous. The CDR3 loop spans 14 amino acids. V was pared by 5 bases and J by 4 bases, with 15 bases between. Germline-derived CDR1 and CDR2 are SGHRS and YFSETQ.

This clonotype came up a few times. The chain joins TRBV4-1 to TRBJ1-5; D is unclear. Trimming stripped 0 bases from V and 7 bases from J, with 10 bases between. This CDR3 region has 14 residues. Germline V lookup: CDR1 MGHRA, CDR2 YSYEKL. The CDR3 sequence is CASSQEPSRQPQHF. The CDR3 bases are TGCGCCAGCAGCCAAGAACCATCGAGGCAGCCCCAGCATTTT.

This clonotype showed up many times. The V and J genes are TRBV7-9 and TRBJ2-5; possibly TRBD1 or TRBD2 for D (5 bases each). The CDR3 is 14 amino acids. Trimming pared 2 bases from V and 5 bases from J, leaving 12 bases between. CDR1 and CDR2 (germline): SEHNR, FQNEAQ (reference sequence). CDR3 protein: CASSLIGREETQYF. The DNA of the CDR3 is TGTGCCAGCAGCTTAATCGGCAGGGAGGAGACCCAGTACTTC.